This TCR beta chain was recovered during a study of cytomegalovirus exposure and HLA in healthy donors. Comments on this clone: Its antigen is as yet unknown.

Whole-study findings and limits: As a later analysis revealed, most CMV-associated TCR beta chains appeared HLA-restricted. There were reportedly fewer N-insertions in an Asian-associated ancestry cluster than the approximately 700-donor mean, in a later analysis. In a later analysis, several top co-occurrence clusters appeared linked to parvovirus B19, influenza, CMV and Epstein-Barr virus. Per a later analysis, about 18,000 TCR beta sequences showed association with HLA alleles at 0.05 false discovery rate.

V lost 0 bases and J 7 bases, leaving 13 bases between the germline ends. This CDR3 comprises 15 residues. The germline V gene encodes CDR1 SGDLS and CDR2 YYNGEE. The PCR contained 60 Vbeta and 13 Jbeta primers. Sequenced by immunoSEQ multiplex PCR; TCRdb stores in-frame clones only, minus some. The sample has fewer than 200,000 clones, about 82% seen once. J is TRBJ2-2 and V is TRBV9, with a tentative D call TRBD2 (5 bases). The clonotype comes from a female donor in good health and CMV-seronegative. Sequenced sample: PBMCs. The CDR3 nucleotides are TGTGCCAGCAGCGTAGGGCCGGGAATGGGCGGGGAGCTGTTTTTT. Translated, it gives CASSVGPGMGGELFF. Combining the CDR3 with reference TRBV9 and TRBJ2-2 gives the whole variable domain DSGVTQTPKHLITATGQRVTLRCSPRSGDLSVYWYQQSLDQGLQFLIQYYNGEERAKGNILERFSAQQFPDLHSELNLSSLELGDSALYFCASSVGPGMGGELFFGEGSRLTVL.